The 19 T cell receptor beta chains listed next were all sequenced from one sample in a study of blood T cell repertoires in COVID-19. Here immunoSEQ multiplex PCR was the method, and the copy in TCRdb shows in-frame clones only, minus some. Among roughly 190,000 clones, about 86% were seen once, and the ten largest hold around an eighth. Specimen: peripheral blood. The source of these receptors is a young man with active or convalescent COVID-19.

The chain joins TRBV19 to TRBJ1-6; TRBD1 is a possible D gene (6 bases). Trimming removed 5 bases from V and 6 bases from J, with 11 bases in between. Germline V gene data show CDR1 as LNHDA and CDR2 as SQIVND (reference sequence). This CDR3 region has 14 residues. The DNA for the CDR3 is TGTGCCAGTAGTGACCGGGACACTAATTCACCCCTCCACTTT. This encodes CASSDRDTNSPLHF.

The V gene is TRBV30, the J gene TRBJ1-2; a possible D gene is TRBD1 (6 bases). The CDR3 covers 14 residues. Germline loops: CDR1 GTSNPN, CDR2 SVGIG (reference sequence). Trimming removed 0 bases at V and 4 bases at J, with 12 bases between. CDR3 sequence reads: CAWSVQGNGYGYTF. The CDR3 nucleotides read TGTGCCTGGAGTGTACAGGGTAACGGCTATGGCTACACCTTC.

The chain has TRBV9 and TRBJ2-1; D may be TRBD1 (6 bases). The germline V gene has CDR1 SGDLS and CDR2 YYNGEE. Trimming took off 0 bases at V and 6 bases at J, with 10 bases between the two ends. CDR3 length: 14 residues. The CDR3 is CASSVDQGSNEQFF. The CDR3 DNA reads TGTGCCAGCAGCGTAGATCAGGGGTCCAATGAGCAGTTCTTC.

V gene TRBV5-8 combines with J gene TRBJ2-6, with TRBD1 identical over 9 bases. The ends lost 1 base at V and 4 bases at J; junction bases unmatched: 9. The CDR3 loop spans 18 amino acids. Germline V CDR1 and CDR2: SGHTS, YDEGEE. Written as DNA, the CDR3 is TGTGCCAGCAGCTTGCTACCGGGACAGGGTCCCGGGGCCAACGTCCTGACTTTC. Translating it yields CASSLLPGQGPGANVLTF.

The gene calls are TRBV15 and TRBJ2-6; maybe TRBD2 (6 bases). The V and J ends lost 4 bases and 0 bases respectively, with 22 bases between them. This CDR3 is built from 20 residues. Germline V lookup: CDR1 LNHNV, CDR2 YYDKDF (reference sequence). The CDR3 protein is CATSTRILGAGLSGANVLTF. The CDR3 region has the DNA TGTGCCACCAGCACAAGGATTTTGGGTGCGGGACTCTCTGGGGCCAACGTCCTGACTTTC.

The chain has TRBV12-2 and TRBJ2-3; the table's TRBD2 call for D was not verified on the DNA. TRBV12-2 represents a pseudogene. The CDR3 runs to 12 residues. CDR3 nucleotides: TGTGCAAGTCGCCCACCGGGAGTTGGGCAGTATTTT. This encodes CASRPPGVGQYF.

The chain links TRBV27 to TRBJ1-2; 7 bases fit TRBD1. Germline lookup yields CDR1 MNHEY and CDR2 SMNVEV (reference sequence). This CDR3 region has 15 residues. V shed 3 bases and J 5 bases; nucleotides not matched to a gene: 9. In DNA, the CDR3 is TGTGCCAGCAGTTTTAGGGGACAGTTAATTTATGGCTACACCTTC. It yields the protein CASSFRGQLIYGYTF.

This clone occurred a few times. V gene TRBV2 combines with J gene TRBJ1-5, with D tentatively TRBD1 (5 bases). Trimming pared 6 bases from V and 3 bases from J, leaving 12 bases between. This CDR3 comprises 14 residues. Germline-derived CDR1 and CDR2 are SNHLY and FYNNEI. The CDR3 nucleotides are TGTGCCAGCAGCCGCCAGGGAATCAATCAGCCCCAGCATTTT. Residues: CASSRQGINQPQHF.

The V call is TRBV7-3, the J call TRBJ1-6; D might be TRBD1 (5 bases). Germline V gene lookup returns CDR1 SGHTA and CDR2 FQGTGA. This CDR3 spans 15 amino acids. The V and J ends lost 0 bases and 9 bases respectively, with 12 bases between them. CDR3 sequence reads: CASSLTNSGVSPLHF. CDR3 sequence (DNA): TGTGCCAGCAGCTTAACTAACTCGGGGGTTTCACCCCTCCACTTT.

This chain connects TRBV11-3 to TRBJ2-1; tentatively, D is TRBD2 (5 bases). Germline V gene lookup returns CDR1 SGHNT and CDR2 YENEEA. V was pared by 4 bases and J by 5 bases, with 9 bases between. CDR3 length equals 13 residues. In DNA, the CDR3 is TGTGCCAGCAGCTCGCGGGCCGACAATGAGCAGTTCTTC. The encoded protein is CASSSRADNEQFF.

This clone was detected a few times. The J gene is TRBJ2-1, the V gene TRBV10-3; no definite D call. CDR3 length: 12 amino acids. Germline V gives CDR1 ENHRY, CDR2 SYGVKD. V was trimmed by 4 bases and J by 3 bases, leaving 4 bases between them. The CDR3 DNA reads as TGTGCCATCAGTGCCGGCTACAATGAGCAGTTCTTC. This codes for CAISAGYNEQFF.

With regard to this clone: An end of the junction differs from the germline gene, which may be a read error. This sequence joins TRBV7-7 and TRBJ2-3, with 10 bases matching TRBD1. CDR3 length equals 14 residues. Germline V gene lookup returns CDR1 SSHAT and CDR2 FNYEAQ (reference sequence). The CDR3 loop reads CASSKGQGPDTQYF. The CDR3 coding sequence is TGTGCTAGCAGCAAGGGACAGGGGCCAGATACGCAGTATTTT.

This clone occurred a few times. The CDR3 DNA follows: TGTGCCAGTAGTGGCACAGGGGGCTGGGGTCAGCCCCAGCATTTT. As protein: CASSGTGGWGQPQHF. The V gene is TRBV19, the J gene TRBJ1-5, with 9 bases that match TRBD1. V gave up 5 bases and J gave up 6 bases; unmatched junction bases: 8. The CDR3 loop spans 15 amino acids. CDR1 is LNHDA and CDR2 is SQIVND in the germline V gene (reference sequence). The variable domain in full, with the rest retrieved from reference TRBV19 and TRBJ1-5, is DGGITQSPKYLFRKEGQNVTLSCEQNLNHDAMYWYRQDPGQGLRLIYYSQIVNDFQKGDIAEGYSVSREKKESFPLTVTSAQKNPTAFYLCASSGTGGWGQPQHFGDGTRLSIL.

The CDR3 DNA sequence: TGCGCCAGCAGTGAGACGGTCTCCGGGACTGAAGCTTTCTTT. Its translation is CASSETVSGTEAFF. V and J are TRBV10-1 and TRBJ1-1, with no clear D. CDR1 and CDR2 (germline): WNHNN, SYGVQD (reference sequence). The CDR3 is 14 residues long. Trimming stripped 2 bases from V and 5 bases from J, with 12 bases between.

This rearrangement joins TRBV4-1 to TRBJ2-7, with 7 bases fitting TRBD1. The germline V gene encodes CDR1 MGHRA and CDR2 YSYEKL. J gave up 8 bases and V 4 bases, and 5 bases lay outside the gene matches. The CDR3 loop spans 12 amino acids. The CDR3 is CASSLVGGQQYV. The CDR3 bases are TGCGCCAGCAGCCTAGTAGGGGGCCAGCAGTACGTC.

The chain recombines TRBV24-1 with TRBJ1-3, with TRBD1 matching over 8 bases. The CDR3 spans 16 residues. Germline V CDR1 and CDR2: KGHDR, SFDVKD. V dropped 2 bases and J dropped 2; count of bases not matched to a gene: 4. The CDR3 DNA reads TGTGCCACCAGTGATTCGACAGGGGACCCTGGAAACACCATATATTTT. This translates into CATSDSTGDPGNTIYF.

Many counts were recorded for this clone. The chain is built from TRBV4-2 and TRBJ2-5; 7 bases are shared with TRBD2. CDR1 and CDR2 (germline): LGHNA, YNFKEQ. The CDR3 loop spans 16 amino acids. Trimming removed 1 base from V and 5 bases from J; junction bases left unmatched: 10. In DNA, the CDR3 is TGTGCCAGCAGCCAAGGGGCGGGACTAAGGGAGGAGACCCAGTACTTC. It encodes CASSQGAGLREETQYF.

This clone was counted a single time. The V gene is TRBV3-1 (or the pseudogene TRBV3-2), the J gene TRBJ1-4, with 9 bases matching TRBD1. The V segment lost 0 bases and the J segment 8 bases; nucleotides outside the gene matches: 7. This CDR3 has 16 residues. The V gene's germline CDR1 is LGHDT and CDR2 YNNKEL (reference sequence). The CDR3 nucleotides are TGTGCCAGCAGCCAAGATTGGGGACAGGGTGGAGAAAAACTGTTTTTT. Translated, it gives CASSQDWGQGGEKLFF.

V gene TRBV12-2 combines with J gene TRBJ2-3; the table assigns TRBD2, which was not confirmed against the DNA. TRBV12-2 is flagged as a pseudogene. The CDR3 consists of 17 residues. The CDR3 nucleotides read TGTGCAAGTCGCCCCCGGCCGGACTCGCACGGCACAGATACGCAGTATTTT. Its translation is CASRPRPDSHGTDTQYF.